This T cell receptor (beta chain) was sequenced during a study of blood T cell repertoires in COVID-19. About the research overall: PBMCs, B-cell-depleted T cells, or T cells provided the cDNA or gDNA that made up the material.

There are a few counts of this clone. The length of the CDR3 is 15 residues. Germline trimming cut 6 bases from V and 5 bases from J; bases unmatched to any gene: 9. Germline assignment: CDR1 MNHEY and CDR2 SMNVEV (reference sequence). Sequenced by immunoSEQ multiplex PCR; TCRdb stores in-frame clones only, minus some. The sample records roughly 140,000 clones, roughly 80% being singletons. The chain employs TRBV27 and TRBJ2-2; 7 nucleotides match TRBD1. What was sequenced was PBMCs or T cells enriched from blood (not recorded which). This TCR came from a woman aged 40 to 55 who had recovered from COVID-19. Here the CDR3 reads CASRVGTASTGELFF. The DNA for the CDR3 is TGTGCCAGCAGGGTAGGGACAGCCAGTACCGGGGAGCTGTTTTTT.